Presented here are 5 T cell receptor beta chains from one specimen sequenced in a study of shared clonotypes between healthy human individuals. Produced via immunoSEQ multiplex PCR; TCRdb's table is partial and in-frame only. This table holds around 2.3 million clones, around 95% found once. Sequencing was performed on naive CD4+ T cells sorted from blood. Subset: CD45RA+ positively selected. The receptors here all came from a man in his late teens or twenties in good health.

This chain joins TRBV28 and TRBJ1-5; 12 nucleotides agree with TRBD1. This CDR3 is built from 15 residues. In germline, CDR1 is MDHEN, CDR2 SYDVKM. With 10 bases clipped from V and 7 bases from J, the junction kept 11 bases outside the gene matches. The CDR3 spells CATLSGTGGRQPQHF. The CDR3 DNA reads as TGTGCCACCCTCTCCGGGACAGGGGGCAGGCAGCCCCAGCATTTT.

This clone was counted a few times. The chain has TRBV29-1 and TRBJ1-1; 7 nucleotides agree with TRBD1. Germline V lookup: CDR1 SQVTM, CDR2 ANQGSEA. J lost 1 base, V lost 8 bases, and 7 bases had no gene match. This CDR3 is 13 amino acids long. Here the CDR3 reads CSHAGTANTEAFF. The DNA for the CDR3 is TGCAGCCATGCAGGGACAGCGAACACTGAAGCTTTCTTT.

V is TRBV5-1 and J is TRBJ2-2; TRBD1 matches 11 bases. V lost 6 bases and J lost 7; bases outside the gene matches: 8. This CDR3 has 15 residues. Germline CDR1 SGHRS, CDR2 YFSETQ. In DNA, the CDR3 is TGCGCCAGCACCCTTAGGACAGGGGGCAACGGGGAGCTGTTTTTT. It encodes CASTLRTGGNGELFF.

J is TRBJ1-2 and V is TRBV6-5; D is ambiguous. The CDR3 is 12 amino acids. Trimming left V 2 bases short and J 7 bases short, with 8 bases between. Germline loops: CDR1 MNHEY, CDR2 SVGAGI. The CDR3 sequence is CASSYQEGGYTF. The CDR3 DNA sequence: TGTGCCAGCAGTTACCAGGAGGGTGGCTACACCTTC.

The chain carries TRBV2 and TRBJ1-3; the match to TRBD1 covers 7 bases. Germline CDR1 and CDR2: SNHLY and FYNNEI. This CDR3 contains 19 residues. J gave up 0 bases and V 5 bases, and 16 bases lay outside the gene matches. DNA for the CDR3: TGTGCCAGCAGTAACCCGACAGGGAGTACTCTCGGCTCTGGAAACACCATATATTTT. It specifies CASSNPTGSTLGSGNTIYF.